This T cell receptor (beta chain) comes out of a study of cytomegalovirus exposure and HLA in healthy donors. Study-level results: Another analysis was done later, and it associated fewer than 20,000 TCR beta sequences with HLA alleles at 0.05 false discovery rate. Researchers reported that a few CMV-associated chains were confirmed in vitro as CMV antigen-specific. Across all donors, roughly uniform sequencing depth was an assumption of the presence/absence analyses. Reportedly, a later analysis found an Asian-associated ancestry cluster had fewer N-insertions than the approximately 700-donor mean.

PCR involved 60 Vbeta and 13 Jbeta primers. Generated by immunoSEQ multiplex PCR, the TCRdb table keeps only in-frame clones and is missing some. The sample lists under 200,000 clones, 79% occurring once. With regard to this clone: As yet, its antigen is unknown.

The CDR3 sequence is 14 residues long. V was trimmed by 5 bases and J by 3 bases, leaving 13 bases between them. Germline CDR1 and CDR2: SEHNR and FQNEAQ (reference sequence). The gene calls are TRBV7-9 and TRBJ1-1; D gene unclear. This TCR derives from a woman in her 40s in good health and CMV-seronegative. Source material: PBMCs. In DNA form, the CDR3 reads TGTGCCAGCAGCGGTACCGAGCGAGACACTGAAGCTTTCTTT. This codes for CASSGTERDTEAFF.